This T cell receptor (beta chain) was observed in a study of cytomegalovirus exposure and HLA in healthy donors. The overall study: Genotyping of some 390 donors showed that around 85% belonged to the Caucasian-associated ancestry cluster. Findings and limits, study-wide: Roughly uniform depth of sequencing across donors was assumed in presence/absence analyses.

This PCR relied on a set of 60 Vbeta primers and 13 Jbeta primers. Produced via immunoSEQ multiplex PCR; TCRdb's table is partial and in-frame only. The sample carries about 35,000 clones, more than 80% recorded once. The CDR3 is 18 residues long. Unmatched junction bases numbered 12, after V lost 1 base and J lost 5 bases. Germline V gives CDR1 SGHTA, CDR2 FQGNSA. As regards this clone: Antigen specificity is unknown.

The chain uses TRBV7-2 and TRBJ2-1; 9 positions agree with TRBD2. This TCR came from a male donor in good health and CMV-seronegative. Sequencing used PBMCs. This chain's CDR3 is CASSLGGRAGGPHNEQFF. CDR3 DNA: TGTGCCAGCAGCTTAGGGGGTCGGGCGGGAGGGCCCCACAATGAGCAGTTCTTC. Full variable domain (rest looked up from reference TRBV7-2 and TRBJ2-1): GAGVSQSPSNKVTEKGKDVELRCDPISGHTALYWYRQSLGQGLEFLIYFQGNSAPDKSGLPSDRFSAERTGGSVSTLTIQRTQQEDSAVYLCASSLGGRAGGPHNEQFFGPGTRLTVL.